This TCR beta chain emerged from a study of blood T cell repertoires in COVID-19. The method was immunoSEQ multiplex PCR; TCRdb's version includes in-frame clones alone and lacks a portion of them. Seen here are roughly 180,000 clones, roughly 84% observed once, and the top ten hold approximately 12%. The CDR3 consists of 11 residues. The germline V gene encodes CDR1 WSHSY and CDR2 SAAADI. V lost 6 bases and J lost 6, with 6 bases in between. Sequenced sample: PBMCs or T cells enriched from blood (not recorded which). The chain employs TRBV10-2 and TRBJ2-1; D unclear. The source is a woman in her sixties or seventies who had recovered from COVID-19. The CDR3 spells CASSPVNEQFF. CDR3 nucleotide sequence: TGCGCCAGCAGCCCCGTCAATGAGCAGTTCTTC.